These 20 T cell receptor beta chains share one sample of origin, sequenced in a study of blood T cell repertoires in COVID-19. Some clones are missing from TCRdb's copy, which holds only in-frame ones; the method was immunoSEQ multiplex PCR. Of about 44,000 clones in the sample, 80% to 90% were seen once. Material for sequencing was peripheral blood. These TCRs come from a man between 70 and 80 years old with active COVID-19.

The chain couples TRBV4-3 to TRBJ2-5; 12 bases fit TRBD1. Germline CDR1 is LGHNA and CDR2 is YSLEER. This CDR3 contains 17 residues. The J segment lost 5 bases and the V segment lost 4 bases, leaving 11 bases of the junction unmatched. The CDR3, as DNA: TGCGCCAGCAGCCTCAGATCCGGGACAGGGGGCCCGGAGACCCAGTACTTC. Its translation is CASSLRSGTGGPETQYF.

The rearrangement links TRBV7-9 to TRBJ2-5; D is ambiguous. This CDR3 contains 14 residues. From germline, CDR1 is SEHNR and CDR2 FQNEAQ (reference sequence). V was clipped by 1 base and J by 1 base, with 7 bases between them. The CDR3 is CASSLVRSQETQYF. CDR3 nucleotides: TGTGCCAGCAGCTTAGTGCGGAGCCAAGAGACCCAGTACTTC.

The chain carries TRBV7-3 and TRBJ2-2; D may be TRBD1 (5 bases). This CDR3 contains 15 residues. Between the trimmed V and J ends, which lost 4 bases and 4 bases, there was a span of 13 bases. Looked up from germline, CDR1 is SGHTA and CDR2 is FQGTGA. The CDR3 coding sequence is TGTGCCAGCAGCTCGACCAACCAGGGCACCGGGGAGCTGTTTTTT. It translates to CASSSTNQGTGELFF.

The rearrangement joins TRBV5-6 to TRBJ1-1; no definite D call. Germline V gene data show CDR1 as SGHDT and CDR2 as YYEEEE. V gave up 0 bases and J gave up 3 bases, with 12 bases separating them. The CDR3 spans 15 residues. CDR3 sequence: CASSLGLLADTEAFF. For the CDR3, the DNA is TGTGCCAGCAGCTTGGGACTCCTCGCGGACACTGAAGCTTTCTTT.

The V gene is TRBV5-1, the J gene TRBJ1-1; a possible D gene is TRBD1 (5 bases). This CDR3 is 16 amino acids long. CDR1 is SGHRS, CDR2 YFSETQ, per germline. Trimming stripped 1 base from V and 1 base from J, with 14 bases between. As DNA, the CDR3 is TGCGCCAGCAGCTTGTCCATCGCCAGGGAGAACACTGAAGCTTTCTTT. Protein product: CASSLSIARENTEAFF.

V gene TRBV16 combines with J gene TRBJ1-1; tentatively, D is TRBD1 (5 bases). Trimming shortened V by 2 bases and J by 5 bases, and 12 bases separated the two germline ends. This CDR3 has 14 amino acids. CDR1 and CDR2 from the germline V gene are KGHSY and FQNENV. The CDR3 coding sequence is TGTGCCAGCAGCCAAGGTTCAGGGTTGACTGAAGCTTTCTTT. This encodes CASSQGSGLTEAFF.

This clone is a singleton in its sample. The CDR3, as DNA: TGTGCCAGCAGCCCTCGAATGGGGGGCCAAGAGACCCAGTACTTC. It encodes CASSPRMGGQETQYF. The V gene is TRBV5-4, the J gene TRBJ2-5; TRBD2 is a possible D gene (6 bases). Germline CDR1 reads SGHNT; CDR2 reads YYREEE (reference sequence). V lost 4 bases and J lost 1, with 14 bases in between. The CDR3 sequence is 15 residues long.

The CDR3 reads CASSRVAGYTDTQYF. DNA of the CDR3: TGTGCCAGCAGTCGAGTAGCGGGGTACACAGATACGCAGTATTTT. V and J are TRBV6-2 or TRBV6-3 and TRBJ2-3, with TRBD2 identical over 8 bases. The V segment lost 5 bases and the J segment 2 bases; nucleotides outside the gene matches: 6. This CDR3 is 15 amino acids long. Germline V gene data show CDR1 as MNHEY and CDR2 as SVGEGT.

The chain couples TRBV5-1 to TRBJ2-2, with 9 bases identical to TRBD1. CDR3 length: 15 amino acids. The junction had 0 bases not matched to a gene; V was cut back by 0 bases and J by 3 bases. Germline V lookup: CDR1 SGHRS, CDR2 YFSETQ. As DNA, the CDR3 is TGCGCCAGCAGCTTGGGGGACAGGGACACCGGGGAGCTGTTTTTT. It is translated as CASSLGDRDTGELFF.

This chain joins TRBV5-4 and TRBJ1-2; 8 nucleotides match TRBD1. The V and J ends lost 4 bases and 2 bases, in that order; junction bases with no gene match: 7. The CDR3 is 15 amino acids. The germline gives CDR1 SGHNT, CDR2 YYREEE (reference sequence). This CDR3 is CASSAGTGTNYGYTF. The DNA for the CDR3 is TGTGCCAGCAGCGCTGGGACAGGAACCAACTATGGCTACACCTTC.

The CDR3 reads CASSWERDSYNEQFF. In nucleotides, the CDR3 is TGTGCCAGTAGTTGGGAGCGGGACTCCTACAATGAGCAGTTCTTC. The V gene is TRBV19, the J gene TRBJ2-1; TRBD2 aligns across 7 bases. The V gene end was trimmed by 5 bases and the J gene end by 0 bases; junction bases not matched to a gene: 4. Germline lookup yields CDR1 LNHDA and CDR2 SQIVND (reference sequence). This CDR3 comprises 15 residues.

The chain couples TRBV27 to TRBJ1-1; D may be TRBD1 (6 bases). Trimming left V 7 bases short and J 4 bases short, with 13 bases between. The CDR3 sequence is 13 residues long. Germline loops: CDR1 MNHEY, CDR2 SMNVEV (reference sequence). The CDR3 DNA follows: TGTGCCAGCAATACAGGGAGTAGCACTGAAGCTTTCTTT. This encodes CASNTGSSTEAFF.

This clone was counted once. The chain links TRBV6-5 to TRBJ2-5; 13 bases are a match to TRBD2. Germline-derived CDR1 and CDR2 are MNHEY and SVGAGI. The CDR3 has 15 amino acids. Trimming took 6 bases from V and 4 from J; bases not matched to a gene: 5. CDR3 residues: CASRQLAGGRETQYF. The CDR3 region has the DNA TGTGCCAGCAGACAACTAGCGGGGGGGCGAGAGACCCAGTACTTC.

This sequence joins TRBV28 and TRBJ2-6; 9 bases agree with TRBD1. V gave up 3 bases and J gave up 10 bases; unmatched junction bases: 4. CDR3 length: 14 amino acids. The germline gives CDR1 MDHEN, CDR2 SYDVKM. CDR3 in DNA: TGTGCCAGCAGTTTGGACAGGGGCCGGAACGTCCTGACTTTC. Translating gives CASSLDRGRNVLTF.

V is TRBV18 and J is TRBJ1-1; D gene ambiguous. This CDR3 contains 14 residues. The V gene lost 2 bases and the J gene lost 11 bases, with 18 bases spanning the gap. CDR1 KGHSH and CDR2 LQKENI come from the germline V gene. The DNA of the CDR3 is TGTGCCAGCTCACCAAGGACCGGGGAAATCGAGGCTTTCTTT. Its protein product is CASSPRTGEIEAFF.

This chain connects TRBV7-9 to TRBJ1-1; possible D gene TRBD1, 5 bases. The CDR3 spans 14 residues. The germline V gene encodes CDR1 SEHNR and CDR2 FQNEAQ (reference sequence). The V gene lost 9 bases and the J gene lost 2 bases, with 16 bases spanning the gap. The CDR3 DNA reads TGTGCCAGTCGGGGACTGACAGTAAACACTGAAGCTTTCTTT. This translates into CASRGLTVNTEAFF.

V usage is TRBV19 and J usage is TRBJ1-4; 11 bases line up with TRBD1. Germline V gene sequence: CDR1 LNHDA, CDR2 SQIVND (reference sequence). J lost 10 bases, V lost 8 bases, and 3 bases had no gene match. The CDR3 runs to 12 residues. The CDR3 coding sequence is TGTGCCAGTCGGACAGGGGGCGGAAAACTGTTTTTT. It encodes CASRTGGGKLFF.

The CDR3 sequence: CASSPAQGSNQPQHF. The CDR3 DNA is TGTGCCAGCAGTCCAGCCCAGGGGAGCAATCAGCCCCAGCATTTT. The chain uses TRBV7-9 and TRBJ1-5; D is possibly TRBD1 (6 bases). Germline lookup yields CDR1 SEHNR and CDR2 FQNEAQ (reference sequence). CDR3 size: 15 residues. Trimming cost V 6 bases and J 1 base, with 13 bases left between them.

The chain couples TRBV4-3 to TRBJ2-2; 7 bases line up with TRBD1. CDR1 and CDR2 from the germline V gene are LGHNA and YSLEER. The CDR3 length is 16 residues. After removal of 0 bases from V and 3 bases from J, the junction contained 4 bases not matched to a gene. CDR3 DNA sequence: TGCGCCAGCAGCCAAGACTCCGGGACAGACACCGGGGAGCTGTTTTTT. It is translated as CASSQDSGTDTGELFF.

The genes are TRBV7-2 and TRBJ2-1, with 9 nucleotides matching TRBD2. CDR1 SGHTA and CDR2 FQGNSA come from the germline V gene. The CDR3 has 14 amino acids. V was pared by 5 bases and J by 4 bases, with 3 bases of the junction left unmatched. CDR3 DNA: TGTGCCAGCAGCCCGGGACTAGCTTACAATGAGCAGTTCTTC. This codes for CASSPGLAYNEQFF.